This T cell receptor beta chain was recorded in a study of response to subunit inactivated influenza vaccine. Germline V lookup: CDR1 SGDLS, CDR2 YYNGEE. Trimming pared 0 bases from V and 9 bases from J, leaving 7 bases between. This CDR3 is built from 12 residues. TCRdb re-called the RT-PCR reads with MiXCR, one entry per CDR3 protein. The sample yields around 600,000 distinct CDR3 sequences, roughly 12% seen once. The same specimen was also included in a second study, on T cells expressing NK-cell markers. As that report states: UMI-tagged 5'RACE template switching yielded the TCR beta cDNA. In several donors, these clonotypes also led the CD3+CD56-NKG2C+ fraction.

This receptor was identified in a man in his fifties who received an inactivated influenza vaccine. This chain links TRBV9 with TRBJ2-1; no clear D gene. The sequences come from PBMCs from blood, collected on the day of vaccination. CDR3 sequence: CASSVGDGEQFF. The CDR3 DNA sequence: TGTGCCAGCAGCGTAGGAGACGGTGAGCAGTTCTTC. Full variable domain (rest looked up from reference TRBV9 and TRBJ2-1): DSGVTQTPKHLITATGQRVTLRCSPRSGDLSVYWYQQSLDQGLQFLIQYYNGEERAKGNILERFSAQQFPDLHSELNLSSLELGDSALYFCASSVGDGEQFFGPGTRLTVL.